A selection of T cell receptor beta chains follows, all from one sample in a study of shared clonotypes between healthy human individuals. Sequencing was performed with immunoSEQ multiplex PCR; in TCRdb, only in-frame clones are kept and a portion is missing. Here the sample spans some 1,900,000 clones, approximately 94% being singletons. Sequencing was performed on naive CD8+ T cells sorted from blood. All receptors derive from a man aged 18 to 35 in good health. Both conserved end residues are part of each CDR3. A D gene is named only where the DNA matches it firmly. Clone size is not always given. Where it is, it says once, few, many or a class for expanded clones.

clone_size j_call v_call d_call cdr3_length cdr3_aa cdr3_nt
NA TRBJ2-7 TRBV7-2 NA 14 CASSFGQLAYEQYF TGTGCCAGCAGCTTCGGTCAGTTAGCTTACGAGCAGTACTTC
NA TRBJ1-2 TRBV2 TRBD1 14 CASTPTGTAYGYTF TGTGCCAGCACCCCGACGGGGACAGCCTATGGCTACACCTTC
NA TRBJ2-7 TRBV11-2 TRBD1 13 CASVGTGLYEQYF TGTGCCAGCGTAGGGACAGGGCTGTACGAGCAGTACTTC
NA TRBJ2-5 TRBV19 TRBD1 14 CASRTDRYQETQYF TGTGCCAGTAGGACGGACAGGTACCAAGAGACCCAGTACTTC
NA TRBJ2-3 TRBV4-2 NA 12 CASSQEGDTQYF TGTGCCAGCAGCCAAGAGGGTGATACGCAGTATTTT
NA TRBJ1-2 TRBV7-9 NA 11 CASSLGRGYTF TGTGCCAGCAGCTTAGGGAGAGGCTACACCTTC
NA TRBJ2-3 TRBV19 NA 17 CASSTLGGAGVTDTQYF TGTGCCAGTAGTACCCTTGGGGGGGCAGGGGTGACAGATACGCAGTATTTT
NA TRBJ2-1 TRBV5-1 TRBD2 16 CASSLFGGEGYNEQFF TGCGCCAGCAGCTTGTTCGGGGGGGAAGGATACAATGAGCAGTTCTTC
NA TRBJ1-6 TRBV2 NA 14 CASEGPALGSPLHF TGTGCCAGCGAAGGGCCCGCCTTGGGTTCACCCCTCCACTTT
NA TRBJ2-5 TRBV6-5 TRBD1 15 CASSDWGQGPETQYF TGTGCCAGCAGTGACTGGGGACAGGGGCCAGAGACCCAGTACTTC
NA TRBJ2-5 TRBV4-1 NA 15 CASTEGAKEGETQYF TGCGCCAGCACCGAAGGGGCCAAGGAGGGTGAGACCCAGTACTTC
once TRBJ2-7 TRBV5-6 NA 14 CASSGAGVSYEQYF TGTGCCAGCAGCGGGGCAGGGGTTTCCTACGAGCAGTACTTC
NA TRBJ2-7 TRBV5-6 TRBD2 18 CASSQGTSGDSSSYEQYF TGTGCCAGCAGCCAAGGGACTAGCGGAGATAGCAGCTCCTACGAGCAGTACTTC
NA TRBJ1-2 TRBV7-8 TRBD1 14 CASSTRDSFYGYTF TGTGCCAGCAGCACCCGGGACAGTTTCTATGGCTACACCTTC
NA TRBJ2-7 TRBV5-1 NA 12 CASSYTSYEQYF TGCGCCAGCAGCTACACCTCCTACGAGCAGTACTTC
NA TRBJ1-2 TRBV13 TRBD1 14 CASSSQGAGYGYTF TGTGCCAGCAGCTCACAGGGGGCAGGGTATGGCTACACCTTC
NA TRBJ2-1 TRBV14 NA 17 CASSQDHPIQVYNEQFF TGTGCCAGCAGCCAAGATCACCCTATCCAGGTCTACAATGAGCAGTTCTTC
NA TRBJ1-2 TRBV4-1 TRBD1 14 CASSTRQGPYGYTF TGCGCCAGCAGCACTAGACAGGGCCCATATGGCTACACCTTC
NA TRBJ2-2 TRBV21-1 NA 14 CASSNSGNTGELFF TGTGCCAGCAGCAATTCGGGGAACACCGGGGAGCTGTTTTTT
NA TRBJ2-2 TRBV6-5 TRBD2 15 CASSYLAGGTGELFF TGTGCCAGCAGTTACCTAGCGGGAGGCACCGGGGAGCTGTTTTTT
NA TRBJ2-3 TRBV5-4 NA 16 CASSFRGGGARDTQYF TGTGCCAGCAGCTTTAGGGGGGGAGGAGCGAGAGATACGCAGTATTTT
NA TRBJ1-5 TRBV5-6 NA 14 CASSLRGSHRPQHF TGTGCCAGCAGCTTGAGGGGCAGCCACCGGCCCCAGCATTTT
NA TRBJ2-7 TRBV5-6 TRBD2 16 CASSSVHAGEGYEQYF TGTGCCAGCAGCTCTGTCCACGCGGGGGAGGGCTACGAGCAGTACTTC
NA TRBJ2-7 TRBV28 TRBD2 14 CASSPPNLAAQEYF TGTGCCAGCAGTCCTCCAAATCTAGCGGCCCAGGAGTACTTC
NA TRBJ2-1 TRBV10-3 NA 14 CAISESNWDNEQFF TGTGCCATCAGTGAGTCGAATTGGGACAATGAGCAGTTCTTC
NA TRBJ1-2 TRBV28 TRBD1 14 CASSLSGQVYGYTF TGTGCCAGCAGTTTATCGGGACAGGTCTATGGCTACACCTTC
NA TRBJ2-7 TRBV7-9 TRBD2 14 CASSSTGSGNEQYF TGTGCCAGCAGCTCGACGGGTAGCGGGAACGAGCAGTACTTC
NA TRBJ2-3 TRBV9 NA 15 CASSGTGSSADTQYF TGTGCCAGCAGCGGTACAGGATCCTCTGCGGATACGCAGTATTTT
NA TRBJ1-5 TRBV19 TRBD1 16 CASSIGTGRFNQPQHF TGTGCCAGTAGTATCGGGACAGGTCGCTTCAATCAGCCCCAGCATTTT
NA TRBJ2-7 TRBV5-5 NA 13 CASSFENSYEQYF TGTGCCAGCAGCTTTGAGAATAGCTACGAGCAGTACTTC
once TRBJ2-7 TRBV11-2 NA 16 CASSLAARDGSYEQYF TGTGCCAGCAGCTTAGCCGCCCGGGACGGCTCCTACGAGCAGTACTTC
NA TRBJ2-5 TRBV19 NA 14 CASSIGGAGETQYF TGTGCCAGTAGTATAGGTGGGGCTGGAGAGACCCAGTACTTC
few TRBJ1-6 TRBV5-4 NA 13 CASSFYGGPPLHF TGTGCCAGCAGCTTCTACGGGGGTCCTCCCCTCCACTTT
NA TRBJ1-2 TRBV4-3 NA 15 CASSQVQGISGGYTF TGCGCCAGCAGCCAAGTGCAGGGTATATCAGGAGGCTACACCTTC
NA TRBJ1-1 TRBV7-9 NA 15 CASGVVGTLNTEAFF TGTGCCAGCGGTGTGGTCGGGACTCTGAACACTGAAGCTTTCTTT
NA TRBJ2-1 TRBV29-1 NA 14 CSVEGLADRNEQFF TGCAGCGTTGAAGGGTTAGCGGACCGCAATGAGCAGTTCTTC
NA TRBJ1-5 TRBV27 NA 14 CASSLSAGFQPQHF TGTGCCAGCAGTTTATCCGCCGGCTTTCAGCCCCAGCATTTT
NA TRBJ2-2 TRBV2 TRBD1 16 CASIGDRGDNTGELFF TGTGCCAGCATCGGCGACAGGGGAGATAACACCGGGGAGCTGTTTTTT
NA TRBJ1-5 TRBV12-5 NA 16 CASGTTPPGRLKPQHF TGTGCTAGTGGAACCACCCCTCCAGGGCGGTTAAAGCCCCAGCATTTT
NA TRBJ1-1 TRBV5-1 NA 14 CASSVTQTTIEAFF TGCGCCAGCAGCGTTACTCAGACCACCATTGAAGCTTTCTTT
NA TRBJ2-2 TRBV4-1 TRBD2 17 CASSQDPAGGITGELFF TGCGCCAGCAGCCAAGATCCAGCGGGAGGTATCACCGGGGAGCTGTTTTTT